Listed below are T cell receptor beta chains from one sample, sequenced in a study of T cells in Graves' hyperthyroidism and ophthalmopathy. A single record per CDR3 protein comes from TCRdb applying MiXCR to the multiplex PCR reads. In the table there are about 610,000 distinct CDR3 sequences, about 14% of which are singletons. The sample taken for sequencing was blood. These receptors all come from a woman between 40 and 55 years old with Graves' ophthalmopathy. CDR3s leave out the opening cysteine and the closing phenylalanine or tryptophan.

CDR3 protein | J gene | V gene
ASSPIGGDVEAF | TRBJ1-1 | TRBV28
ASSFVTGAQETQY | TRBJ2-5 | TRBV7-9
ATGAGQGDTEAF | TRBJ1-1 | TRBV6-5
ASSTPHRQGRNNEQF | TRBJ2-1 | TRBV25-1
ASSLVSEAGNTIY | TRBJ1-3 | TRBV5-1
ASSYLPAGTYGYT | TRBJ1-2 | TRBV6-5
ASSELGENTEAF | TRBJ1-1 | TRBV2
ASTDTSGANVLT | TRBJ2-6 | TRBV6-1
ASSRLGGTEAF | TRBJ1-1 | TRBV7-9
ASSPLAGGPGRYEQY | TRBJ2-7 | TRBV12-3/TRBV12-4
ASSPGQGQPPKH | TRBJ1-5 | TRBV12-3/TRBV12-4
ASSLSGGGSEAF | TRBJ1-1 | TRBV7-2
ASSLGPNRHLGNTIY | TRBJ1-3 | TRBV28
ASSIGGYSNQPQH | TRBJ1-5 | TRBV19
ASSDFGQGYEQY | TRBJ2-7 | TRBV6-1
ASSIGMNTEAF | TRBJ1-1 | TRBV25-1
ASSLQLDGSAGYT | TRBJ1-2 | TRBV28
ASSGWREETQY | TRBJ2-5 | TRBV6-1
SASGTWRGETQY | TRBJ2-5 | TRBV20-1